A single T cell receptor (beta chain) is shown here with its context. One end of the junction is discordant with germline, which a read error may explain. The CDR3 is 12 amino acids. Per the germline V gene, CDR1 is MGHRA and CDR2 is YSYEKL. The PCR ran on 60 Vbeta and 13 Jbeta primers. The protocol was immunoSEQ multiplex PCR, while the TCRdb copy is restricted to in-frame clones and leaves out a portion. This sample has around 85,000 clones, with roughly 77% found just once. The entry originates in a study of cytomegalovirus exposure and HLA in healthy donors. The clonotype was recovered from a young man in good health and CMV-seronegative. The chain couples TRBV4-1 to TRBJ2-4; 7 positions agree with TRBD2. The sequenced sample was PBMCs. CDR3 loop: CAPREGSGLSDF. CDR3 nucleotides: TGCGCCCCGAGGGAGGGGTCGGGACTGAGTGACTTC.